These 3 T cell receptor beta chains share one sample of origin, sequenced in a study of spatial heterogeneity in lung cancer. Time point here: sample taken at primary tumor resection. Each CDR3 protein is one row after TCRdb ran MiXCR on the 5' RACE reads. This table has some 5,400 distinct CDR3 sequences, about 3.9% appearing once. Specimen: normal lung tissue next to the tumor, collected at surgery. The receptors were gathered from a male donor with early-stage non-small cell lung cancer.

This clonotype was observed many times. V gene TRBV18 combines with J gene TRBJ1-1; tentatively, D is TRBD1 (5 bases). The V end lost 1 base, the J end lost 5 bases, and 11 bases lay between the germline ends. Germline assignment: CDR1 KGHSH and CDR2 LQKENI. This CDR3 spans 14 amino acids. CDR3 bases: TGTGCCAGCTCACCACAGGGGCAAGTAACTGAAGCTTTCTTT. This codes for CASSPQGQVTEAFF.

This clonotype has a count of ten or more. The rearrangement uses TRBV11-2 and TRBJ1-1, with TRBD1 matching over 7 bases. CDR3 length: 16 residues. Per the germline V gene, CDR1 is SGHAT and CDR2 is FQNNGV. V lost 0 bases to trimming and J lost 5 bases; unmatched junction nucleotides: 9. DNA of the CDR3: TGTGCCAGCAGCTTAGATGGGACAGCTAAAGGGACTGAAGCTTTCTTT. It encodes CASSLDGTAKGTEAFF.

To note about this clonotype: A much larger clone differs by one base, so this may be a read error. The chain combines TRBV5-6 with TRBJ1-1; D might be TRBD1 (6 bases). Germline V gene data show CDR1 as SGHDT and CDR2 as YYEEEE. The CDR3 sequence is 15 residues long. Trimming pared 1 base from V and 1 base from J, leaving 11 bases between. CDR3 amino acids: CASSLWGGRNTEAFF. The CDR3 bases are TGTGCCAGCAGCTTGTGGGGGGGGCGGAACACTGAAGCTTTCTTT.